This T cell receptor (beta chain) was obtained from a study of technical replicates of blood from four donors. Deletions cut 0 bases from V and 2 bases from J, with 12 bases between. Germline V gene lookup returns CDR1 SGDLS and CDR2 YYNGEE. This CDR3 comprises 16 residues. Here immunoSEQ multiplex PCR was the method, and the copy in TCRdb shows in-frame clones only, minus some. This sample carries about 44,000 clones, over 95% of them seen once, and the ten largest clones take less than 0.45%. The sequenced sample was T cells isolated from PBMCs. J is TRBJ1-3 and V is TRBV9, with D unresolved. This clonotype was sampled from a human donor in good health. CDR3 residues: CASSVVGSLTGNTIYF. CDR3 DNA sequence: TGTGCCAGCAGCGTAGTGGGGAGTCTCACTGGAAACACCATATATTTT.